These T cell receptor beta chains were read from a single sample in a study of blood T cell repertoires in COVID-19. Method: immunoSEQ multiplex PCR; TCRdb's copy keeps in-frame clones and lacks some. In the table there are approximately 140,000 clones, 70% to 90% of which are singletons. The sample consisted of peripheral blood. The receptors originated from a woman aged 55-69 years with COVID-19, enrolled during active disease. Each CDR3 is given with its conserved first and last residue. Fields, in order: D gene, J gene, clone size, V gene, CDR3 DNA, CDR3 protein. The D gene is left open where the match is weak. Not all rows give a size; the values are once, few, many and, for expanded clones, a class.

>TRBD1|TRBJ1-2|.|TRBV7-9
TGTGCCAGCAGCGGACAGGCGGCTAACTATGGCTACACCTTC
CASSGQAANYGYTF
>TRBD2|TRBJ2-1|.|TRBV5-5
TGTGCCAGCAGTAAAGGGACTAGCCTACACAATGAGCAGTTCTTC
CASSKGTSLHNEQFF
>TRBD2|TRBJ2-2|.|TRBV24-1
TGTGCCACCAGTGATCGAGGGACTAGTCTCACCGGGGAGCTGTTTTTT
CATSDRGTSLTGELFF
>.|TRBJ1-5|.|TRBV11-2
TGTGCCAGCAGCGCCATTACTGGGGCCAATCAGCCCCAGCATTTT
CASSAITGANQPQHF
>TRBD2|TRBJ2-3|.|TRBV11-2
TGTGCCAGCAGCATTCTAGCGGGGGGGAATACAGATACGCAGTATTTT
CASSILAGGNTDTQYF
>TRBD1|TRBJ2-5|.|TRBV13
TGTGCCAGCAGCTTAGAGACAGGGGAAGAGACCCAGTACTTC
CASSLETGEETQYF
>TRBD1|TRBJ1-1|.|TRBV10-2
TGCGCCAGCAGTGAGACAGGACAGGGGATGAACACTGAAGCTTTCTTT
CASSETGQGMNTEAFF
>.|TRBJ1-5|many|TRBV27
TGTGCCAGCCGCCGGGGGGAGCGGGGCAATCAGCCCCAGCATTTT
CASRRGERGNQPQHF
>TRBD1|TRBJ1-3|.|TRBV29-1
TGCAGCGCCCCGGGTGGCGGGACAGGGGTACCCATATATTTT
CSAPGGGTGVPIYF
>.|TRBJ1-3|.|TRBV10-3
TGTGCCATCAGTGATGGGCCGATCCTGGGAAACACCATATATTTT
CAISDGPILGNTIYF
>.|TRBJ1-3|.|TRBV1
TGCACCAGCAGCCATCCTCCTCTGACTGTTTACTCTGGAAACACCATATATTTT
CTSSHPPLTVYSGNTIYF
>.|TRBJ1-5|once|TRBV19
TGTGCCAGTAGTTGGGCGGGGGCGAGCAATCAGCCCCAGCATTTT
CASSWAGASNQPQHF
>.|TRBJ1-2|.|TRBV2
TGTGCCAGCGGGGGGTCCCGCTTTGCTAACTATGGCTACACCTTC
CASGGSRFANYGYTF
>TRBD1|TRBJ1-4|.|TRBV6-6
TGTGCCAGTTGGAAGGGGACAGGGAGGGAAAAACTGTTTTTT
CASWKGTGREKLFF
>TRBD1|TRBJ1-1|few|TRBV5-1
TGCGCCAGCAGCATCGGGACAGGGCGGATCATAGGCACTGAAGCTTTCTTT
CASSIGTGRIIGTEAFF
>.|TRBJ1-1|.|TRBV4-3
TGCGCCAGCAGCCAAGATACACGGGTTTGGGACACTGAAGCTTTCTTT
CASSQDTRVWDTEAFF
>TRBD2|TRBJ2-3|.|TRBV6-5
TGTGCCAGCAGTTACTCGGGCGGGGGGGCTGCAGATACGCAGTATTTT
CASSYSGGGAADTQYF
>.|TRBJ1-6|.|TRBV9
TGTGCCAGCAGCGTAGGTACCAACCAGGCAGATTCACCCCTCCACTTT
CASSVGTNQADSPLHF
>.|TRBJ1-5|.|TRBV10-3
TGTGCCATCAGTGCAAGCAATCAGCCCCAGCATTTT
CAISASNQPQHF
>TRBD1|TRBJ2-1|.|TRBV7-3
TGTGCCAGCAGCTTAAACCTCGGCGGGACAGGGATTTCCTACAATGAGCAGTTCTTC
CASSLNLGGTGISYNEQFF
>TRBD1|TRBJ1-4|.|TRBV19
TGTGCCAGCCTCCCGCGGGACAGGGGTGCAACTAATGAAAAACTGTTTTTT
CASLPRDRGATNEKLFF
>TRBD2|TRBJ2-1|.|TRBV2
TGTGCCAGCAGTGGACTAGCGGATAATGAGCAGTTCTTC
CASSGLADNEQFF
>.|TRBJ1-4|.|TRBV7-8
TGTGCCAGCAGCCCCCGACAGGAGTCAAGTGAAAAACTGTTTTTT
CASSPRQESSEKLFF
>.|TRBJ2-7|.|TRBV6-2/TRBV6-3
TGTGCCAGCAGTCAACGCGGGACAGACACCTACGAGCAGTACTTC
CASSQRGTDTYEQYF
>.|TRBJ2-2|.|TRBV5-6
TGTGCCAGCAGCTTGCGTCTACAGGGGAACACCGGGGAGCTGTTTTTT
CASSLRLQGNTGELFF
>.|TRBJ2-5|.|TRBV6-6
TGTGCCAGCAGGACAGAGCCAGGAGAGACCCAGTACTTC
CASRTEPGETQYF
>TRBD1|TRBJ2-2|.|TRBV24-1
TGTGCCACCCTGGGTGCTACAGGGGTTGGAGAGCTGTTTTTT
CATLGATGVGELFF
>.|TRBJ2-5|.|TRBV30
TGTGCCTGGAGTGCTCTCGGGTCCGGGGAGACCCAGTACTTC
CAWSALGSGETQYF
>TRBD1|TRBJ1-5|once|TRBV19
TGTGCCAGTAGTATAAAACAGGGGGCGCCAGGGCAGCCCCAGCATTTT
CASSIKQGAPGQPQHF
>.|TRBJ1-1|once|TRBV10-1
TGCGCCAGCAGTGCTTTGGGGCAGACAGTGAACACTGAAGCTTTCTTT
CASSALGQTVNTEAFF
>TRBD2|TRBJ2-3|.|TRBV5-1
TGCGCCAGCAGCTTTGGGGGGGTCACAGATACGCAGTATTTT
CASSFGGVTDTQYF
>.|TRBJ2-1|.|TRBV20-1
TGCAGTGCCCGCCGGGACAATGAGCAGTTCTTC
CSARRDNEQFF
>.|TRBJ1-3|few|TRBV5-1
TGCGCCAGCAGCCTCCTTCCTCAGGGGAACGGAAACACCATATATTTT
CASSLLPQGNGNTIYF
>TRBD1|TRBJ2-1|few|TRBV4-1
TGCGCCAGCAGCCAGGCCGGGACAGGGGAAGAGGAGCAGTTCTTC
CASSQAGTGEEEQFF
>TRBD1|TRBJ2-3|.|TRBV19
TGTGCCAGTAGTAACGGACAGGCTGGCGCCCCAGATACGCAGTATTTT
CASSNGQAGAPDTQYF
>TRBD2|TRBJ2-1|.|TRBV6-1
TGTGCCAGCAGTGAAAGTCGCCTAGCGGGGGGCCTAAGCTCCTACAATGAGCAGTTCTTC
CASSESRLAGGLSSYNEQFF
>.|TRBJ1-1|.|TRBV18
TGTGCCAGCTCACCACCCCCTACAGGGAACACTGAAGCTTTCTTT
CASSPPPTGNTEAFF
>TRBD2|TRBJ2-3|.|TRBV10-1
TGCGCCAGCTCCTGGACTAGCGGGTACACAGATACGCAGTATTTT
CASSWTSGYTDTQYF
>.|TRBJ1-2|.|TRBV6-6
TGTGCCAGCAGTCCCGGGAGGGATTTCTATGGCTACACCTTC
CASSPGRDFYGYTF
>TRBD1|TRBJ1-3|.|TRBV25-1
TGTGCCAGCCAGACAGGGGGCCCTGGAAACACCATATATTTT
CASQTGGPGNTIYF
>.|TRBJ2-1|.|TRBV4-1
TGCGCCAGCAGCCAAGACGTCGGAGGACTCTACAATGAGCAGTTCTTC
CASSQDVGGLYNEQFF
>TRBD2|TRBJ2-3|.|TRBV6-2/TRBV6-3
TGTGCCAGCAGTTACGGGCTAGCGGGGAACACAGATACGCAGTATTTT
CASSYGLAGNTDTQYF
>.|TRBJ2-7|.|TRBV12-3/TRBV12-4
TGTGCCAGCAGTTTTGGCAGGCAGGGCGAGCAGTACTTC
CASSFGRQGEQYF